Each of the 28 T cell receptor beta chains below was sequenced from the same sample in a study of T cell changes during pregnancy in multiple sclerosis. Profiled with immunoSEQ multiplex PCR; TCRdb holds only in-frame clones, not every one. Among tens of thousands of clones listed, roughly nine tenths were seen once. Sequencing used CD4+ T cells from peripheral blood mononuclear cells, obtained in the second trimester of pregnancy. All receptors come from a female donor with multiple sclerosis, enrolled in a pregnancy study.

The V call is TRBV30, the J call TRBJ1-2; D possibly corresponds to TRBD1 (5 bases). This CDR3 spans 12 amino acids. V was clipped by 7 bases and J by 2 bases, with 11 bases between them. Germline V CDR1 and CDR2: GTSNPN, SVGIG (reference sequence). CDR3 loop: CASAGGNYGYTF. The CDR3 DNA sequence: TGTGCCTCTGCGGGGGGAAACTATGGCTACACCTTC.

The sample holds one count of this clone. This chain uses TRBV5-4 with TRBJ2-2, with D possibly being TRBD1 (6 bases). Between the trimmed V and J ends, which lost 4 bases and 4 bases, there was a span of 14 bases. The CDR3 loop spans 15 amino acids. CDR1 is SGHNT, CDR2 YYREEE, per germline (reference sequence). CDR3 region: CASSAYRDPTGELFF. The CDR3 DNA sequence: TGTGCCAGCAGCGCCTACAGGGATCCCACCGGGGAGCTGTTTTTT.

The chain couples TRBV27 to TRBJ1-3, with D possibly matching TRBD1 (6 bases). The germline V and J ends were trimmed by 6 bases and 0 bases, with 9 bases remaining between them. CDR1 MNHEY and CDR2 SMNVEV come from the germline V gene (reference sequence). The CDR3 spans 14 residues. The CDR3 sequence is CASRDSRSGNTIYF. DNA for the CDR3: TGTGCCAGCAGGGACAGCCGCTCTGGAAACACCATATATTTT.

This chain uses TRBV5-1 with TRBJ1-2; 9 bases match TRBD1. This CDR3 comprises 14 residues. Germline loops: CDR1 SGHRS, CDR2 YFSETQ. Trimming cost V 4 bases and J 5 bases; bases outside gene matches: 6. In DNA, the CDR3 is TGCGCCAGCAGCCCCGGGACAGGGATATATGGCTACACCTTC. Its protein is CASSPGTGIYGYTF.

V and J are TRBV6-7 and TRBJ2-5; 8 nucleotides align to TRBD2. TRBV6-7 is flagged as an ORF with uncertain function. After removal of 2 bases from V and 5 bases from J, the junction contained 4 bases not matched to a gene. This CDR3 region has 14 residues. The CDR3 loop is CASSYGLAGETQYF. CDR3 nucleotide sequence: TGTGCCAGCAGTTACGGACTAGCTGGTGAGACCCAGTACTTC.

This clone is a singleton in its sample. The J gene is TRBJ1-4, the V gene TRBV6-5; no reliable D call. Per germline, CDR1 MNHEY and CDR2 SVGAGI. The CDR3 extends over 13 amino acids. The ends were cut back, 9 bases at V and 8 bases at J, with 16 bases in the middle. CDR3 nucleotide sequence: TGTGCCAGTCAGGCGGGGATTTACGAAAAACTGTTTTTT. Its protein is CASQAGIYEKLFF.

The count of this clone is one. The CDR3 spells CASSQRLAGSTDTQYF. DNA of the CDR3: TGTGCCAGCAGCCAACGGCTAGCGGGTAGCACAGATACGCAGTATTTT. The chain recombines TRBV14 with TRBJ2-3; 8 nucleotides match TRBD2. From germline, CDR1 is SGHDN and CDR2 FVKESK. CDR3 length: 16 amino acids. Losses at the gene ends were 2 bases for V and 0 bases for J; bases not matched to a gene: 4.

The chain combines TRBV7-8 with TRBJ2-1; 11 positions match TRBD1. The CDR3 has 15 amino acids. V was pared by 1 base and J by 6 bases, with 2 bases of the junction left unmatched. Germline V gives CDR1 SGHVS, CDR2 FQNEAQ. The chain's CDR3 is CASSLGGTGGNEQFF. The CDR3 nucleotides read TGTGCCAGCAGCTTAGGAGGGACAGGGGGCAATGAGCAGTTCTTC.

This chain uses TRBV7-2 with TRBJ1-2; 9 bases are shared with TRBD1. The CDR3 contains 14 residues. Trimming removed 1 base from V and 6 bases from J; junction bases left unmatched: 3. The germline V gene encodes CDR1 SGHTA and CDR2 FQGNSA. CDR3 DNA: TGTGCCAGCAGCTTAGGGGGGACAGGGAATGGCTACACCTTC. Encoded protein: CASSLGGTGNGYTF.

This clone has a single count. The chain carries TRBV11-2 and TRBJ2-1; 8 bases agree with TRBD2. The CDR3 has 15 residues. Trimming took 5 bases from V and 10 from J; bases not matched to a gene: 13. Per the germline V gene, CDR1 is SGHAT and CDR2 is FQNNGV. The CDR3 spells CASSPPGTRIGEQFF. The CDR3 coding sequence is TGTGCCAGCAGCCCCCCCGGGACTAGGATAGGAGAGCAGTTCTTC.

This clone was detected only a few times. DNA of the CDR3: TGTGCCAGCAGCACCACAGGGAACACTGAAGCTTTCTTT. Its translation: CASSTTGNTEAFF. The chain carries TRBV7-2 and TRBJ1-1; D possibly corresponds to TRBD1 (5 bases). The CDR3 sequence is 13 residues long. CDR1 is SGHTA and CDR2 is FQGNSA in the germline V gene. V was clipped by 5 bases and J by 1 base, with 8 bases between them.

The chain carries TRBV5-1 and TRBJ2-7, with D uncertain. V was trimmed by 4 bases and J by 2 bases, leaving 25 bases between them. In germline, CDR1 is SGHRS, CDR2 YFSETQ. CDR3 length: 18 amino acids. The CDR3 is CASSGTDHTSSSPYEQYF. The CDR3, as DNA: TGCGCCAGCAGCGGAACAGACCATACATCCTCTTCACCCTACGAGCAGTACTTC. The entire variable domain, with the rest obtained from reference TRBV5-1 and TRBJ2-7, is as follows: KAGVTQTPRYLIKTRGQQVTLSCSPISGHRSVSWYQQTPGQGLQFLFEYFSETQRNKGNFPGRFSGRQFSNSRSEMNVSTLELGDSALYLCASSGTDHTSSSPYEQYFGPGTRLTVT.

This clone has only a few counts. The chain links TRBV14 to TRBJ2-6, with 10 positions matching TRBD2. CDR1 and CDR2 (germline): SGHDN, FVKESK. The CDR3 is made up of 15 amino acids. The junction had 8 bases not matched to a gene; V was cut back by 11 bases and J by 4 bases. CDR3 protein: CAPSSGSSGANVLTF. CDR3 DNA sequence: TGTGCCCCTTCTAGCGGGAGTTCCGGGGCCAACGTCCTGACTTTC.

V is TRBV28 and J is TRBJ1-1; TRBD1 is a possible D gene (5 bases). V was pared by 3 bases and J by 2 bases, with 13 bases between. Germline V gene lookup returns CDR1 MDHEN and CDR2 SYDVKM. The CDR3 covers 15 residues. The CDR3, as DNA: TGTGCCAGCAGTTTGGGGGGGGACCGAAACACTGAAGCTTTCTTT. Its protein is CASSLGGDRNTEAFF.

The chain combines TRBV7-9 with TRBJ2-2; D is uncertain. The V and J ends lost 0 bases and 3 bases respectively, with 5 bases between them. Looked up from germline, CDR1 is SEHNR and CDR2 is FQNEAQ (reference sequence). The CDR3 totals 14 residues. The CDR3 is CASSLARYTGELFF. For the CDR3, the DNA is TGTGCCAGCAGCTTAGCTCGGTACACCGGGGAGCTGTTTTTT.

This chain connects TRBV5-1 to TRBJ2-2; D perhaps matches TRBD2 (5 bases). The CDR3 loop spans 14 amino acids. Per germline, CDR1 SGHRS and CDR2 YFSETQ. V was cut by 3 bases and J by 3 bases, with 9 bases left in between. The chain's CDR3 is CASSWPGDTGELFF. CDR3 DNA sequence: TGCGCCAGCAGCTGGCCCGGGGACACCGGGGAGCTGTTTTTT.

This clone has only one observation. V is TRBV6-5 and J is TRBJ1-1; D possibly corresponds to TRBD1 (5 bases). Trimming took off 6 bases at V and 5 bases at J, with 13 bases between the two ends. The CDR3 is 13 amino acids. Germline lookup yields CDR1 MNHEY and CDR2 SVGAGI. CDR3: CASRRDSKTEAFF. CDR3 nucleotides: TGTGCCAGCAGACGTGACAGTAAGACTGAAGCTTTCTTT.

V is TRBV7-3 and J is TRBJ2-3; TRBD2 agrees at 8 bases. With 1 base clipped from V and 3 bases from J, the junction kept 6 bases outside the gene matches. CDR3 length equals 16 residues. The germline V gene has CDR1 SGHTA and CDR2 FQGTGA. The DNA of the CDR3 is TGTGCCAGCAGCTTAAGTAGCGGGGTGGGGACAGATACGCAGTATTTT. It translates to CASSLSSGVGTDTQYF.

This sequence joins TRBV7-8 and TRBJ1-4; D is possibly TRBD1 (6 bases). Germline V CDR1 and CDR2: SGHVS, FQNEAQ. The ends were cut back, 2 bases at V and 11 bases at J, with 12 bases in the middle. The CDR3 is made up of 13 amino acids. The CDR3 DNA sequence: TGTGCCAGCAGCTTACCCTCTACAGGGAAACTGTTTTTT. It codes for CASSLPSTGKLFF.

The chain recombines TRBV5-1 with TRBJ2-5; 8 bases are a match to TRBD1. CDR1 and CDR2 from the germline V gene are SGHRS and YFSETQ. After removal of 3 bases from V and 2 bases from J, the junction contained 6 bases not matched to a gene. This CDR3 region has 15 residues. The CDR3, as DNA: TGCGCCAGCAGCTACTGGGACAGGCCGCAAGAGACCCAGTACTTC. Residues: CASSYWDRPQETQYF.

This clone showed up just a few times. The J gene is TRBJ1-1, the V gene TRBV4-2, with D possibly TRBD1 on 5 matching bases. Germline V lookup: CDR1 LGHNA, CDR2 YNFKEQ. There are 16 residues in the CDR3. The V end lost 5 bases, the J end lost 1 base, and 17 bases lay between the germline ends. The CDR3 here is CASSSPLRGANTEAFF. Written as DNA, the CDR3 is TGTGCCAGCAGCTCCCCTCTGCGGGGCGCGAACACTGAAGCTTTCTTT.

Only one count was recorded for this clone. V gene TRBV5-1 combines with J gene TRBJ1-2; TRBD1 matches 7 bases. Looked up from germline, CDR1 is SGHRS and CDR2 is YFSETQ. After removal of 5 bases from V and 6 bases from J, the junction contained 7 bases not matched to a gene. This CDR3 is 13 amino acids long. The CDR3 DNA follows: TGCGCCAGCAGGGTTACAGGGGACCATGGCTACACCTTC. Residues: CASRVTGDHGYTF.

V is TRBV29-1 and J is TRBJ2-1, with D unclear. Looked up from germline, CDR1 is SQVTM and CDR2 is ANQGSEA. CDR3 length equals 13 residues. Trimming took 6 bases from V and 6 from J, leaving 15 bases between them. CDR3 amino acids: CSVRSVEFNEQFF. The CDR3 region has the DNA TGCAGCGTAAGGAGCGTGGAGTTCAATGAGCAGTTCTTC.

The chain employs TRBV6-5 and TRBJ2-5; perhaps TRBD1 as D (6 bases). Trimming cost V 5 bases and J 0 bases, with 10 bases left between them. Per the germline V gene, CDR1 is MNHEY and CDR2 is SVGAGI. This CDR3 has 14 amino acids. As DNA, the CDR3 is TGTGCCAGCAGTAATACAGGGTACCAAGAGACCCAGTACTTC. Translated: CASSNTGYQETQYF.

CDR3 DNA sequence: TGTGCCAGCTCACCACATAATCTCGGGGAGGGTGGGTCCTACAATGAGCAGTTCTTC. Protein sequence: CASSPHNLGEGGSYNEQFF. The chain employs TRBV18 and TRBJ2-1; 7 nucleotides agree with TRBD2. V shed 1 base and J 1 base; nucleotides not matched to a gene: 13. The CDR3 has 19 amino acids. Germline V CDR1 and CDR2: KGHSH, LQKENI.

The rearrangement links TRBV28 to TRBJ2-5; 7 nucleotides line up with TRBD2. Trimming removed 3 bases from V and 5 bases from J; junction bases left unmatched: 3. Germline V gene lookup returns CDR1 MDHEN and CDR2 SYDVKM. The CDR3 loop spans 13 amino acids. The CDR3 protein is CASSFGGRETQYF. The DNA for the CDR3 is TGTGCCAGCAGTTTCGGGGGGAGGGAGACCCAGTACTTC.

V is TRBV6-5 and J is TRBJ1-2; tentatively, D is TRBD1 (5 bases). Per germline, CDR1 MNHEY and CDR2 SVGAGI. The CDR3 runs to 15 residues. The germline V and J ends were trimmed by 4 bases and 4 bases, with 16 bases remaining between them. CDR3 sequence reads: CASSSPTWGIYGYTF. DNA of the CDR3: TGTGCCAGCAGTTCCCCGACCTGGGGCATCTATGGCTACACCTTC.

V is TRBV6-1 and J is TRBJ2-2; tentatively, D is TRBD1 (6 bases). CDR3 length equals 19 residues. The germline V and J ends were trimmed by 4 bases and 4 bases, with 25 bases remaining between them. Germline CDR1 is MNHNS and CDR2 is SASEGT. The CDR3: CASSAGETGGWLGTGELFF. CDR3 sequence (DNA): TGTGCCAGCAGTGCAGGGGAGACAGGTGGATGGCTTGGCACCGGGGAGCTGTTTTTT.